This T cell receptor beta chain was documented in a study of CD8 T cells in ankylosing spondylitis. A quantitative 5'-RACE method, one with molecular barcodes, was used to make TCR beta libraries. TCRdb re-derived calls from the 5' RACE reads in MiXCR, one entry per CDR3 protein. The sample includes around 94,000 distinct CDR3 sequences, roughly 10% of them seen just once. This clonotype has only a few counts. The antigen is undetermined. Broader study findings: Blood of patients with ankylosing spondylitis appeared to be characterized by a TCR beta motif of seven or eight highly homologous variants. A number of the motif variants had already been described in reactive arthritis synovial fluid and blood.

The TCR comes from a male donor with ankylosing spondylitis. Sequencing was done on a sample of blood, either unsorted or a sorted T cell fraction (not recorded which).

The CDR3 here is CASTRTGANQPQHF. The CDR3 bases are TGTGCCAGCACCAGGACAGGGGCCAATCAGCCCCAGCATTTT. The J gene is TRBJ1-5, the V gene TRBV27; 9 positions agree with TRBD1. CDR1 and CDR2 (germline): MNHEY, SMNVEV (reference sequence). V trimming: 7 bases; J trimming: 3 bases; junction bases outside the gene matches: 4. The CDR3 has 14 residues.